The source of this T cell receptor beta chain is a study of T cell clonotyping in hematopoietic cell transplantation. Study results and caveats: Recipient TCR diversity dropped after transplant; expanded clonotypes rose from day 30 to 180. Few recipient clonotypes overlapped donors; over 95% were de novo at given depth.

Germline V lookup: CDR1 LNHDA, CDR2 SQIVND (reference sequence). J gave up 6 bases and V 4 bases, and 12 bases lay outside the gene matches. The CDR3 contains 17 residues. Profiling relied on immunoSEQ multiplex PCR, and the TCRdb table lists in-frame clones only, not all of them. The sample consists of 70,000 or so clones, about 94% of them appearing once. Regarding this clone: Its specificity is unknown.

The sequenced material came from peripheral blood mononuclear cells. The chain employs TRBV19 and TRBJ1-6, with 7 positions matching TRBD1. The receptor comes from a man aged 50 to 60 in good health. Some clones in this sample may be carry-over from other donors' samples. This CDR3 reads CASSTRFAGTANSPLHF. For the CDR3, the DNA is TGTGCCAGTAGTACACGGTTCGCCGGGACAGCTAATTCACCCCTCCACTTT. The full variable domain, rest sourced from reference TRBV19 and TRBJ1-6, is DGGITQSPKYLFRKEGQNVTLSCEQNLNHDAMYWYRQDPGQGLRLIYYSQIVNDFQKGDIAEGYSVSREKKESFPLTVTSAQKNPTAFYLCASSTRFAGTANSPLHFGNGTRLTVT.